The next 2 T cell receptor beta chains were all read from a single sample in a study of vaccination and CD4 T cells after COVID-19. Cultured CD4+ T cell DNA underwent sequencing with the Oncomine TCR Beta short-read assay. TCRdb re-derived calls from the PCR reads in MiXCR, one entry per CDR3 protein. The data show roughly 14,000 distinct CDR3 sequences, with nearly 35% seen just once and around a third held by the top ten. Treatment reported: roughly 10-day PBMC culture with coronavirus spike peptide pools or control peptides (ViraFEST assay). Their antigens are not known. Sequenced sample: cultured CD4+ T cells from blood. Every receptor here comes from a human donor with COVID-19.

The chain recombines TRBV7-2 with TRBJ1-2, with D possibly TRBD1 on 5 matching bases. The CDR3 extends over 15 amino acids. Trimming shortened V by 5 bases and J by 4 bases, and 17 bases separated the two germline ends. Germline V gene lookup returns CDR1 SGHTA and CDR2 FQGNSA. The CDR3 DNA reads as TGTGCCAGCAGCCAGGGACCTTCCCGGGGCTATGGCTACACCTTC. It translates to CASSQGPSRGYGYTF.

This clonotype was found a few times. This chain uses TRBV7-2 with TRBJ1-2; 7 bases agree with TRBD1. Trimming took 5 bases from V and 8 from J; bases not matched to a gene: 8. This CDR3 is 13 amino acids long. Germline-derived CDR1 and CDR2 are SGHTA and FQGNSA. CDR3 nucleotide sequence: TGTGCCAGCAGCACCTACGACAGGGTCGGCTACACCTTC. This gives the protein CASSTYDRVGYTF.